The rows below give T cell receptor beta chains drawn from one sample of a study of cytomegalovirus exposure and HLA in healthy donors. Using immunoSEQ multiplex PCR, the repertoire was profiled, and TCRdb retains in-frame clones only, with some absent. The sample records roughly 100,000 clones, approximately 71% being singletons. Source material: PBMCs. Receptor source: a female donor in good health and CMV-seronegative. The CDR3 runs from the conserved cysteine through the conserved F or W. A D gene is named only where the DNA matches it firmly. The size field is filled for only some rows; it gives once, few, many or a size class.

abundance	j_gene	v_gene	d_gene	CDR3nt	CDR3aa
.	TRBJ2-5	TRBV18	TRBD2	TGTGCCAGCTCACTTCAACCACTGACTAGCGGGGTCTACCAAGAGACCCAGTACTTC	CASSLQPLTSGVYQETQYF
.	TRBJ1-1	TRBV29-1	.	TGCAGCGTTGAAGTAAGGGGGAACACTGAAGCTTTCTTT	CSVEVRGNTEAFF
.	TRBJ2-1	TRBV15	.	TGTGCCACCAGCAGAGATTCGGTTATCCTAGCCGAGCGTTCCAATGAGCAGTTCTTC	CATSRDSVILAERSNEQFF
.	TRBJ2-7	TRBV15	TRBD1	TGTGCCACCAGCCTAACGGGACAGGGGCTCGGCGAGCAGTACTTC	CATSLTGQGLGEQYF
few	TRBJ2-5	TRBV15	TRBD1	TGTGCCACCAGCAGAGGGGCAGGGGGTTACCAAGAGACCCAGTACTTC	CATSRGAGGYQETQYF
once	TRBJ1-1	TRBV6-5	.	TGTGCCAGCAGTTACTCGTTAGTTCACACTGAAGCTTTCTTT	CASSYSLVHTEAFF
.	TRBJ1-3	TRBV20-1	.	TGCAGTGCTTCCACAGGAAACACCATATATTTT	CSASTGNTIYF
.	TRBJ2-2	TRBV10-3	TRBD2	TGTGCCATCAGAAGGACTAGCGGGGGAGATAAGGCCGGGGAGCTGTTTTTT	CAIRRTSGGDKAGELFF
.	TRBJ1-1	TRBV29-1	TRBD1	TGCAGCGTTTCCCCAACAGGGGAAACTGAAGCTTTCTTT	CSVSPTGETEAFF
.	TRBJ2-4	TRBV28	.	TGTGCCAGCAGTTCTGCAACCAGGGGCCACATCCAGTACTTC	CASSSATRGHIQYF
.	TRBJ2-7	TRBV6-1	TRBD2	TGTGCCAGCAGAAAGACTAGCTCCAACTACGAGCAGTACTTC	CASRKTSSNYEQYF
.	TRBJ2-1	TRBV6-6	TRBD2	TGTGCCAGCAGTTACCCGGGGACTAGCGGCAATGAGCAGTTCTTC	CASSYPGTSGNEQFF
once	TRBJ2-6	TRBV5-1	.	TGCGCCAGCAGGTCCTTCGGGGTCCCGATTGGGGCCAACGTCCTGACTTTC	CASRSFGVPIGANVLTF
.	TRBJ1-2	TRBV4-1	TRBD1	TGCGCCAGCAGCCCCGACAGGGGACGGAGTGGCTACACCTTC	CASSPDRGRSGYTF
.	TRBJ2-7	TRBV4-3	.	TGCGCCAGCAGCCAAGCGCACGGGTACGTACTCGAGCAGTACTTC	CASSQAHGYVLEQYF
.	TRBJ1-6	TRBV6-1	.	TGTGCCAGCAGTGACCAGATAGTCAGGTCACCCCTCCACTTT	CASSDQIVRSPLHF
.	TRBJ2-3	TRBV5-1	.	TGCGCCAGCAGCTCACAAGGGGGATTGACCCCGGTAACAGATACGCAGTATTTT	CASSSQGGLTPVTDTQYF
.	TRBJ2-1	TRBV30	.	TGTGCCTGGGGGCCTAACAGGGACAATGAGCAGTTCTTC	CAWGPNRDNEQFF
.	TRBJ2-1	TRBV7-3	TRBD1	TGTGCCAGCAGCTTAGGAATTTTTTATGGGGGCCCGACAGGGCTCAGGCCCAATGAGCAGTTCTTC	CASSLGIFYGGPTGLRPNEQFF
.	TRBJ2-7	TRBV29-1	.	TGCAGCGTTTACGGGGTCGGGAACGAGCAGTACTTC	CSVYGVGNEQYF
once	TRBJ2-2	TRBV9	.	TGTGCCAGCAGCCCCGAGGCAGGGGTTAACACCGGGGAGCTGTTTTTT	CASSPEAGVNTGELFF
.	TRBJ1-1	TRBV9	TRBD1	TGTGCCAGCAGCGTAGCCAACAGGGGTGAAGCTTTCTTT	CASSVANRGEAFF
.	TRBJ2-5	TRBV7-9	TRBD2	TGTGCCAGCAGCTTTTGGACTAGCGGACAAGAGACCCAGTACTTC	CASSFWTSGQETQYF
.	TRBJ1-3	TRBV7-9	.	TGTGCCAGCAGCTCGCAGCCGATCAGGGGCGCCTCTGGAAACACCATATATTTT	CASSSQPIRGASGNTIYF
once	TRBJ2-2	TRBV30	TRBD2	TGTGCCTGGATACGGGAGGATCCCGGGGAGCTGTTTTTT	CAWIREDPGELFF
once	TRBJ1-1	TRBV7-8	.	TGTGCCAGCAGCTTAGGGAGGAAGGTCTTGGGAGGAACTGAAGCTTTCTTT	CASSLGRKVLGGTEAFF
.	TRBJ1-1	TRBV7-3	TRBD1	TGTGCCAGCAGCTTAAACAGGGGCGGCACTGAAGCTTTCTTT	CASSLNRGGTEAFF
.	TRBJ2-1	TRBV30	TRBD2	TGTGCCTGGAGTGGAAAAGCGGGGGGGACTCCCGGGAGGTATGAGCAGTTCTTC	CAWSGKAGGTPGRYEQFF
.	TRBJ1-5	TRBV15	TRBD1	TGTGCCACCAGCAGGCGAACAGGGGATAGCAATCAGCCCCAGCATTTT	CATSRRTGDSNQPQHF
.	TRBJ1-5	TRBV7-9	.	TGTGCCAGCAGCTTAGCCTCGGGCAGGGGAGAACAGCCCCAGCATTTT	CASSLASGRGEQPQHF
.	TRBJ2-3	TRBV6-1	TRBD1	TGTGCCAGCAGTCGACAGGGGGCGACGGGGGATACGCAGTATTTT	CASSRQGATGDTQYF
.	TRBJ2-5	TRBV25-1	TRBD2	TGTGCCAGCAGTGATGAGACTAGCGGGGGACAAGAGACCCAGTACTTC	CASSDETSGGQETQYF
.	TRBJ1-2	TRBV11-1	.	TGTGCCAGCAGTCTCGGGGAGGCGTATGGCTACACCTTC	CASSLGEAYGYTF
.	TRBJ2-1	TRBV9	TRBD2	TGTGCCAGCAGCTCTCAATCGGGGGGGGCCTACAATGAGCAGTTCTTC	CASSSQSGGAYNEQFF
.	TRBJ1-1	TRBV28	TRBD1	TGTGCCAGCAGTTTATTGGGGGGGACAGGGGCGTGGACTGAAGCTTTCTTT	CASSLLGGTGAWTEAFF
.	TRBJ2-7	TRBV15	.	TGTGCCACCAGCAAGGACAGCAACGAACACGAGCAGTACTTC	CATSKDSNEHEQYF
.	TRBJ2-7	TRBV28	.	TGTGCCAGCACCGAGGTTGGCATGCCATTCTACGAGCAGTACTTC	CASTEVGMPFYEQYF
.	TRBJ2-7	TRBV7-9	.	TGTTCCAGCAGCTTAGGTTTTGAGGGCGAGCAGTACTTC	CSSSLGFEGEQYF
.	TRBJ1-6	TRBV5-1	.	TGCGCCAGCAGCGAAGGACAGACTAATTCACCCCTCCACTTT	CASSEGQTNSPLHF
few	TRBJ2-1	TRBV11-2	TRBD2	TGTGCCAGCAGCCTCCGGGCTAGCGGGTTTAGCTCCTACAATGAGCAGTTCTTC	CASSLRASGFSSYNEQFF